This T cell receptor (beta chain) was sequenced for a study of cytomegalovirus exposure and HLA in healthy donors. Study-wide results and limits: A later analysis reportedly identified an Asian-associated ancestry cluster as carrying fewer N-insertions than the roughly 700-donor mean. Across donors, most TCRs were seen rarely, yet some public ones were widespread. In vitro experiments confirmed that three CMV-associated chains were specific for CMV antigens.

Points on this clone: Its target is unknown.

V was pared by 0 bases and J by 3 bases, with 7 bases between. CDR1 and CDR2 (germline): MNHEY, SVGAGI. The CDR3 covers 14 residues. The PCR was carried out with 60 Vbeta primers and 13 Jbeta primers. The table came from immunoSEQ multiplex PCR; TCRdb's copy has only in-frame clones and leaves some out. The sample yields about 130,000 clones, around 73% seen once. Participants comprised healthy donors of bone marrow. Sequencing input: PBMCs. This sequence was found in a man aged 25 to 40 in good health and CMV-seropositive. The rearrangement joins TRBV6-5 to TRBJ2-3; no clear D. As DNA, the CDR3 is TGTGCCAGCAGTTACTCTGCGGCGACAGATACGCAGTATTTT. It translates to CASSYSAATDTQYF.